The sequence of this T cell receptor beta chain was determined in a study of blood T cell repertoires in COVID-19. Trimming removed 2 bases at V and 1 base at J, with 9 bases between. The CDR3 contains 15 residues. The germline V gene has CDR1 MNHEY and CDR2 SVGAGI. Some clones are missing from TCRdb's copy, which holds only in-frame ones; the method was immunoSEQ multiplex PCR. The table lists approximately 220,000 clones, 83% of them singletons, with roughly 5% in the top ten. This TCR was recovered from a woman aged 50 to 60 who had been exposed to COVID-19. The chain joins TRBV6-5 to TRBJ2-1; no reliable D call. The sample was PBMCs or T cells enriched from blood (not recorded which). This CDR3 reads CASSYDGGSYNEQFF. The CDR3 DNA reads as TGTGCCAGCAGTTACGATGGCGGTTCCTACAATGAGCAGTTCTTC.